This entry describes one T cell receptor (beta chain). Its antigen is as yet unknown. The data stem from a study of T cell responses to AZD1222 COVID-19 vaccine. Notes on the study in general: Spike-specific TCR breadth and depth rose after two AZD1222 doses. With dominance at 160-218 and 743-854, vaccine-associated CD4 TCRs spanned spike. The number of AZD1222 recipients seropositive at baseline was only five to seven. Every sample of the repertoires postdated the peak T cell response.

Some clones are missing from TCRdb's copy, which holds only in-frame ones; the method was immunoSEQ multiplex PCR. The sample shows 140,000 to 150,000 clones, 80% to 85% of them seen only once. Germline values: CDR1 SGHAT, CDR2 FQNNGV. The CDR3 runs to 16 residues. Trimming took off 5 bases at V and 4 bases at J, with 15 bases between the two ends. The sequenced sample was peripheral blood, obtained on day 0 of MenACWY control vaccination. This TCR was recovered from an adult in good health. The chain carries TRBV11-2 and TRBJ1-6; the D gene is possibly TRBD1 (6 bases). The CDR3 coding sequence is TGTGCCAGCAGCCACCTGGTAGGGGGTTATAATTCACCCCTCCACTTT. Translating it yields CASSHLVGGYNSPLHF. Drawing the rest from reference TRBV11-2 and TRBJ1-6, the complete variable domain is EAGVAQSPRYKIIEKRQSVAFWCNPISGHATLYWYQQILGQGPKLLIQFQNNGVVDDSQLPKDRFSAERLKGVDSTLKIQPAKLEDSAVYLCASSHLVGGYNSPLHFGNGTRLTVT.